The T cell receptor (beta chain) under discussion was sequenced for a study of T cells after yellow fever vaccination. In its sample, this clonotype is medium-sized. TCRdb re-derived calls from the 5' RACE reads in MiXCR, one entry per CDR3 protein. The data hold some 5,000 distinct CDR3 sequences, with about 4% observed a single time. Trimming removed 5 bases from V and 5 bases from J, with 15 bases in between. The CDR3 totals 14 residues. V gene TRBV12-3 or TRBV12-4 combines with J gene TRBJ2-5; the D gene is possibly TRBD1 (6 bases). The receptor was derived from a man younger than 40 who received the YFV17D yellow fever vaccine. Sequencing used PBMCs, either bulk or a sorted T-cell subset (CD4+, CD8+, memory, or dextramer-sorted; not recorded which), obtained 15 days after the yellow fever booster vaccination. The CDR3 reads CASSHAGAEETQYF. CDR3 bases: TGTGCCAGCAGTCACGCAGGGGCCGAGGAGACCCAGTACTTC.